These T cell receptor beta chains were read from a single sample in a study of T cell responses to AZD1222 COVID-19 vaccine. Data came from immunoSEQ multiplex PCR; TCRdb stores just in-frame clones and leaves some out. The repertoire holds 200,000 or so clones, around 87% seen once, with 2.5% to 3% in the top ten. Sequencing used peripheral blood, obtained on day 0 of MenACWY control vaccination. These receptors were taken from an adult in good health. CDR3s include the opening cysteine and the closing phenylalanine or tryptophan. D genes are given only for firm matches. The size entry is marked missing in some rows and otherwise reads once, few, many or a size class.

j_gene,d_gene,abundance,v_gene,CDR3aa,CDR3nt
TRBJ1-2,TRBD1,-,TRBV27,CASTSQGLYGYTF,TGTGCCAGCACATCACAGGGGCTCTATGGCTACACCTTC
TRBJ2-1,TRBD2,-,TRBV6-1,CASREPWTSGIRNEQFF,TGTGCCAGCAGGGAACCGTGGACTAGCGGGATCCGCAATGAGCAGTTCTTC
TRBJ2-7,-,-,TRBV5-1,CASSLAGTPPYEQYF,TGCGCCAGCAGCTTAGCCGGGACACCACCCTACGAGCAGTACTTC
TRBJ1-2,TRBD1,-,TRBV5-1,CASRPGGDGGYTF,TGCGCCAGCAGACCAGGGGGGGACGGTGGCTACACCTTC
TRBJ1-4,-,-,TRBV21-1,CASSEVGTANEKLFF,TGTGCCAGCAGCGAGGTGGGGACAGCTAATGAAAAACTGTTTTTT
TRBJ2-7,TRBD2,-,TRBV10-3,CAITSGYEQYF,TGTGCCATTACTAGCGGCTACGAGCAGTACTTC
TRBJ2-7,-,-,TRBV5-1,CASSSGGVYYEQYF,TGCGCCAGCAGCTCAGGGGGGGTCTACTACGAGCAGTACTTC
TRBJ1-3,-,once,TRBV19,CASKLVAASGNTIYF,TGTGCCAGTAAGTTGGTCGCAGCCTCTGGAAACACCATATATTTT
TRBJ2-7,TRBD2,-,TRBV6-5,CASSKGLAGDEQYF,TGTGCCAGCAGTAAGGGACTAGCGGGAGACGAGCAGTACTTC
TRBJ2-1,-,few,TRBV24-1,CATSDPLGPALGEQFF,TGTGCCACCAGTGACCCTTTAGGCCCAGCGTTGGGTGAGCAGTTCTTC
TRBJ2-6,-,-,TRBV19,CASSIPTGAGANVLTF,TGTGCCAGTAGTATCCCAACAGGCGCTGGGGCCAACGTCCTGACTTTC